Following are 13 T cell receptor beta chains from one sample sequenced in a study of cytotoxic CD8 clonotypes in ibrutinib-treated CLL. Libraries were prepared by immunoSEQ multiplex PCR; TCRdb keeps only in-frame clonotypes and omits some of them. The sample has some 50,000 clones; 57% are singletons. Sequencing was performed on PBMCs, taken after 24 months of ibrutinib treatment. The source is a human donor with chronic lymphocytic leukemia.

This clone was seen more than once but under ten times. This sequence joins TRBV11-3 and TRBJ2-7; no clear D gene. Between the trimmed V and J ends, which lost 0 bases and 5 bases, there was a span of 8 bases. The length of the CDR3 is 13 residues. The germline V gene has CDR1 SGHNT and CDR2 YENEEA. The CDR3 reads CASSLELRDEQYF. CDR3 DNA sequence: TGTGCCAGCAGCTTAGAACTTCGCGACGAGCAGTACTTC.

This chain joins TRBV7-7 and TRBJ2-5, with D unresolved. The CDR3 consists of 14 residues. Germline V gene lookup returns CDR1 SSHAT and CDR2 FNYEAQ (reference sequence). The V and J ends lost 1 base and 5 bases respectively, with 11 bases between them. DNA of the CDR3: TGTGCCAGCAGCTTAGGTTCAGCCCCGGAGACCCAGTACTTC. Residues: CASSLGSAPETQYF.

V is TRBV6-5 and J is TRBJ2-2; no clear D. Germline CDR1 and CDR2: MNHEY and SVGAGI. The CDR3 is made up of 11 amino acids. V was cut by 8 bases and J by 5 bases, with 6 bases left in between. CDR3 coding DNA: TGTGCCAGCTTCAGGACCGGGGAGCTGTTTTTT. This sequence encodes CASFRTGELFF.

This clone was observed a single time. The chain couples TRBV27 to TRBJ2-3; 8 bases map to TRBD2. The CDR3 covers 18 residues. The germline CDR1 and CDR2 sequences are MNHEY and SMNVEV (reference sequence). V dropped 3 bases and J dropped 0; count of bases not matched to a gene: 11. DNA of the CDR3: TGTGCCAGCAGTTTCGGGGGCGGGGGGACCCCTAGCACAGATACGCAGTATTTT. It codes for CASSFGGGGTPSTDTQYF.

This chain uses TRBV11-2 with TRBJ2-5; D tentatively fits TRBD1 or TRBD2 (5 bases each). V lost 4 bases and J 1 base, leaving 13 bases between the germline ends. The CDR3 sequence is 15 residues long. Germline V gives CDR1 SGHAT, CDR2 FQNNGV. Here the CDR3 DNA reads TGTGCCAGCAGCTCGAATCCCGGGGCCCAAGAGACCCAGTACTTC. Translating it yields CASSSNPGAQETQYF.

This chain joins TRBV6-6 and TRBJ1-2; D ambiguous. This CDR3 contains 12 residues. V lost 5 bases and J lost 4, with 8 bases in between. The germline CDR1 and CDR2 sequences are MNHNY and SVGAGI (reference sequence). CDR3 nucleotide sequence: TGTGCCAGCAGTGACGGAGCCTATGGCTACACCTTC. This translates into CASSDGAYGYTF.

The gene calls are TRBV6-1 and TRBJ2-7; D remains unclear. Germline V CDR1 and CDR2: MNHNS, SASEGT. The CDR3 covers 11 residues. Trimming took off 5 bases at V and 2 bases at J, with 4 bases between the two ends. This CDR3 is CASSPAYEQYF. CDR3 DNA sequence: TGTGCCAGCAGTCCGGCCTACGAGCAGTACTTC.

The rearrangement joins TRBV6-5 to TRBJ1-1; a possible D gene is TRBD1 (5 bases). Germline CDR1 MNHEY, CDR2 SVGAGI. Trimming pared 2 bases from V and 1 base from J, leaving 5 bases between. The CDR3 is 13 residues long. The CDR3 is CASSYQGNTEAFF. CDR3 in DNA: TGTGCCAGCAGTTACCAGGGGAACACTGAAGCTTTCTTT.

This chain joins TRBV6-5 and TRBJ1-6; a weak D match, TRBD1 (5 bases). CDR1 is MNHEY, CDR2 SVGAGI, per germline. V lost 6 bases and J lost 8, with 14 bases in between. This CDR3 contains 14 residues. This CDR3 is CASSVQGGDSPLHF. In DNA, the CDR3 is TGTGCCAGCAGCGTCCAGGGTGGTGATTCACCCCTCCACTTT.

The sample holds a few counts of this clone. This chain joins TRBV7-9 and TRBJ1-5; D is perhaps TRBD1 (5 bases). CDR3 size: 13 residues. V was pared by 5 bases and J by 4 bases, with 9 bases between. Germline-derived CDR1 and CDR2 are SEHNR and FQNEAQ (reference sequence). This chain's CDR3 is CASSGTQNQPQHF. The CDR3 DNA reads as TGTGCCAGCAGCGGGACCCAAAATCAGCCCCAGCATTTT.

This sequence joins TRBV5-4 and TRBJ2-2; 7 nucleotides align to TRBD1. This CDR3 has 15 amino acids. Germline CDR1 and CDR2: SGHNT and YYREEE (reference sequence). With 0 bases clipped from V and 6 bases from J, the junction kept 5 bases outside the gene matches. DNA for the CDR3: TGTGCCAGCAGCTTGGGGCTCCAGGGGGCCGGGGAGCTGTTTTTT. Translation: CASSLGLQGAGELFF.

This clone was seen more than once but under ten times. DNA for the CDR3: TGTGCCAGCAGTGAAGAAGGGGCCCCCATCCCCATGAACACTGAAGCTTTCTTT. This encodes CASSEEGAPIPMNTEAFF. The chain employs TRBV25-1 and TRBJ1-1; D might be TRBD1 (5 bases). The CDR3 is made up of 18 amino acids. Germline-derived CDR1 and CDR2 are MGHDK and SYGVNS. V dropped 2 bases and J dropped 0 bases, with 19 bases sitting between them. Drawing the rest from reference TRBV25-1 and TRBJ1-1, the complete variable domain is EADIYQTPRYLVIGTGKKITLECSQTMGHDKMYWYQQDPGMELHLIHYSYGVNSTEKGDLSSESTVSRIRTEHFPLTLESARPSHTSQYLCASSEEGAPIPMNTEAFFGQGTRLTVV.

This clone occurred a few times. The chain has TRBV2 and TRBJ2-7; 9 bases match TRBD2. The CDR3 spans 14 residues. CDR1 and CDR2 (germline): SNHLY, FYNNEI. With 1 base clipped from V and 5 bases from J, the junction kept 3 bases outside the gene matches. The CDR3 here is CASSEGGLANEQYF. The DNA for the CDR3 is TGTGCCAGCAGTGAAGGCGGACTAGCGAACGAGCAGTACTTC.